What follows are 21 T cell receptor beta chains derived from one specimen sequenced in a study of T-cell memory formation after mild COVID-19. TCRdb passed the 5' RACE reads through MiXCR, listing each CDR3 protein once. This sample has about 410,000 distinct CDR3 sequences, with about 20% found just once. The sample taken for sequencing was PBMCs or a T cell subset sorted from them (not recorded which). The origin of the receptors is a man younger than 35 who had mild COVID-19 (a few samples of this study predate the infection). Cell type and time point are not known.

The CDR3 loop reads CASSQNSRPQHF. The CDR3 DNA reads TGTGCCAGCAGCCAAAATTCGAGGCCCCAGCATTTT. The chain links TRBV3-1 to TRBJ1-5; unclear D gene. CDR3 size: 12 residues. The V gene's germline CDR1 is LGHDT and CDR2 YNNKEL (reference sequence). Trimming left V 2 bases short and J 9 bases short, with 8 bases between. Together with reference TRBV3-1 and TRBJ1-5, the CDR3 gives the full variable domain: DTAVSQTPKYLVTQMGNDKSIKCEQNLGHDTMYWYKQDSKKFLKIMFSYNNKELIINETVPNRFSPKSPDKAHLNLHINSLELGDSAVYFCASSQNSRPQHFGDGTRLSIL.

There are a few counts of this clonotype. The rearrangement uses TRBV6-5 and TRBJ2-3; 11 bases agree with TRBD2. This CDR3 is built from 13 residues. With V trimmed by 6 bases and J by 5 bases, 1 base remained unmatched. Germline CDR1 reads MNHEY; CDR2 reads SVGAGI. In DNA form, the CDR3 reads TGTGCCAGCAGGGGACTAGCGGTAGATACGCAGTATTTT. Amino acids: CASRGLAVDTQYF.

This clonotype was seen ten or more times. The V and J genes are TRBV5-6 and TRBJ1-2; no clear D. CDR1 is SGHDT and CDR2 is YYEEEE in the germline V gene. Trimming stripped 2 bases from V and 5 bases from J, with 7 bases between. This CDR3 comprises 12 residues. The CDR3 DNA is TGTGCCAGCAGCTTAACCGTATATGGCTACACCTTC. Protein: CASSLTVYGYTF. Full variable domain (rest looked up from reference TRBV5-6 and TRBJ1-2): DAGVTQSPTHLIKTRGQQVTLRCSPKSGHDTVSWYQQALGQGPQFIFQYYEEEERQRGNFPDRFSGHQFPNYSSELNVNALLLGDSALYLCASSLTVYGYTFGSGTRLTVV.

This clonotype appeared a few times. The chain combines TRBV3-1 with TRBJ2-5; 12 nucleotides align to TRBD2. V lost 5 bases, J lost 4 bases, and 8 bases stayed unmatched. This CDR3 spans 16 amino acids. Germline values: CDR1 LGHDT, CDR2 YNNKEL (reference sequence). CDR3 sequence: CASSERLAGAGETQYF. The CDR3 nucleotides read TGTGCCAGCAGCGAAAGACTAGCGGGGGCTGGAGAGACCCAGTACTTC.

The chain couples TRBV6-5 to TRBJ1-1, with D possibly TRBD1 on 5 matching bases. CDR1 is MNHEY and CDR2 is SVGAGI in the germline V gene. This CDR3 spans 14 amino acids. Trimming removed 0 bases at V and 6 bases at J, with 11 bases between. The CDR3 spells CASSYSRGAPEAFF. As DNA, the CDR3 is TGTGCCAGCAGTTACTCGAGAGGGGCCCCTGAAGCTTTCTTT.

This clonotype was detected only once. The J gene is TRBJ2-2, the V gene TRBV25-1; a possible D gene is TRBD1 (6 bases). Per germline, CDR1 MGHDK and CDR2 SYGVNS. CDR3 length: 15 residues. Trimming pared 8 bases from V and 7 bases from J, leaving 20 bases between. The CDR3 DNA reads TGTGCCAGCGGATGGGAGACAGGCGCGGGCGGGGAGCTGTTTTTT. This sequence encodes CASGWETGAGGELFF.

This clonotype was seen only a few times. The chain uses TRBV9 and TRBJ1-4, with D unresolved. Germline loops: CDR1 SGDLS, CDR2 YYNGEE. Trimming left V 3 bases short and J 6 bases short, with 15 bases between. This CDR3 has 15 amino acids. The CDR3 loop reads CASSGPSATDEKLFF. The CDR3 DNA is TGTGCCAGCAGCGGACCCAGCGCGACGGATGAAAAACTGTTTTTT.

The table lists this clonotype with a few counts. The chain links TRBV7-9 to TRBJ1-1; D perhaps matches TRBD1 (5 bases). CDR1 and CDR2 from the germline V gene are SEHNR and FQNEAQ (reference sequence). V lost 5 bases and J lost 0, with 10 bases in between. The CDR3 consists of 14 residues. The CDR3 is CASSRRQLNTEAFF. CDR3 coding DNA: TGTGCCAGCAGCCGCAGACAGCTGAACACTGAAGCTTTCTTT.

This clonotype was observed many times. V usage is TRBV4-2 and J usage is TRBJ2-3; D unclear. The germline gives CDR1 LGHNA, CDR2 YNFKEQ. The CDR3 contains 17 residues. Trimming pared 1 base from V and 2 bases from J, leaving 16 bases between. CDR3 in amino acids: CASSQVLHEKVTDTQYF. CDR3 coding DNA: TGTGCCAGCAGCCAAGTTCTACACGAAAAGGTCACAGATACGCAGTATTTT.

The J gene is TRBJ2-3, the V gene TRBV27; D is perhaps TRBD2 (7 bases). Trimming left V 6 bases short and J 5 bases short, with 18 bases between. Germline CDR1 is MNHEY and CDR2 is SMNVEV (reference sequence). CDR3 length: 15 amino acids. As DNA, the CDR3 is TGTGCCAGCAGCCCCTGGGGGGGGCTGGTAGATACGCAGTATTTT. Translating gives CASSPWGGLVDTQYF.

The rearrangement joins TRBV28 to TRBJ1-3; no clear D gene. The V gene's germline CDR1 is MDHEN and CDR2 SYDVKM. This CDR3 has 19 residues. Trimming stripped 7 bases from V and 0 bases from J, with 25 bases between. CDR3 amino acids: CASTSLTWSPQSSGNTIYF. CDR3 in DNA: TGTGCCAGCACATCCCTCACCTGGTCTCCACAAAGCTCTGGAAACACCATATATTTT.

The chain recombines TRBV7-6 with TRBJ1-5; 8 bases map to TRBD1. The length of the CDR3 is 14 residues. Looked up from germline, CDR1 is SGHVS and CDR2 is FNYEAQ. J gave up 7 bases and V 1 base, and 3 bases lay outside the gene matches. CDR3 amino acids: CASSLGTGLQPQHF. CDR3 bases: TGTGCCAGCAGCTTAGGGACAGGGTTACAGCCCCAGCATTTT.

This clonotype was seen at least ten times. This chain links TRBV7-9 with TRBJ2-1, with a possible D match to TRBD1 (8 bases). The CDR3 totals 14 residues. Germline loops: CDR1 SEHNR, CDR2 FQNEAQ (reference sequence). The V end was cut by 5 bases, the J end by 7 bases, with 15 bases between. CDR3 amino acids: CASSSGDRWNEQFF. The CDR3 nucleotides are TGTGCCAGCAGCAGCGGGGACAGGTGGAATGAGCAGTTCTTC.

This clonotype has a count of ten or more. This chain connects TRBV18 to TRBJ2-5; no definite D call. Trimming shortened V by 3 bases and J by 5 bases, and 7 bases separated the two germline ends. The CDR3 spans 12 residues. The germline V gene encodes CDR1 KGHSH and CDR2 LQKENI. CDR3 region: CASSPNVETQYF. CDR3 sequence (DNA): TGTGCCAGCTCACCTAACGTGGAGACCCAGTACTTC.

In this sample, this clonotype turned up a few times. The chain recombines TRBV28 with TRBJ1-5; possible D gene TRBD1, 5 bases. The CDR3 length is 14 residues. Germline V gene data show CDR1 as MDHEN and CDR2 as SYDVKM. With 3 bases removed from V and 4 bases from J, the gap between germline ends came to 10 bases. CDR3 sequence: CASSFYGGNQPQHF. The CDR3 DNA sequence: TGTGCCAGCAGTTTTTACGGGGGGAATCAGCCCCAGCATTTT.

This clonotype was picked up a small number of times. The chain couples TRBV6-2 or TRBV6-3 to TRBJ2-2; D not certain. Germline V gene sequence: CDR1 MNHEY, CDR2 SVGEGT. CDR3 length: 14 residues. Trimming pared 7 bases from V and 2 bases from J, leaving 11 bases between. The DNA of the CDR3 is TGTGCCAGCACTGTGGGCCTAAACACCGGGGAGCTGTTTTTT. This gives the protein CASTVGLNTGELFF.

This clonotype was seen only a few times. The chain recombines TRBV5-8 with TRBJ2-7, with a possible D match to TRBD1 (6 bases). This CDR3 spans 14 amino acids. The germline V gene has CDR1 SGHTS and CDR2 YDEGEE. Trimming stripped 0 bases from V and 1 base from J, with 8 bases between. The CDR3 spells CASSLDTGSYEQYF. CDR3 DNA: TGTGCCAGCAGCTTGGATACAGGGTCCTACGAGCAGTACTTC.

The rearrangement joins TRBV20-1 to TRBJ2-5, with 8 positions matching TRBD2. V was clipped by 0 bases and J by 4 bases; unmatched bases: 7. Germline CDR1 DFQATT, CDR2 SNEGSKA (reference sequence). The CDR3 contains 15 residues. The CDR3 loop reads CSARDAGGEGETQYF. The CDR3 DNA follows: TGCAGTGCTAGAGATGCGGGGGGAGAGGGAGAGACCCAGTACTTC.

This clonotype has at least ten counts. This chain joins TRBV4-1 and TRBJ2-3; possible D gene TRBD1, 5 bases. From germline, CDR1 is MGHRA and CDR2 YSYEKL. This CDR3 has 16 amino acids. Deletions cut 0 bases from V and 0 bases from J, with 10 bases between. CDR3 protein: CASSQEGAPSTDTQYF. CDR3 nucleotide sequence: TGCGCCAGCAGCCAAGAAGGGGCTCCTAGCACAGATACGCAGTATTTT.

This clonotype has just a few counts. The chain has TRBV12-3 or TRBV12-4 and TRBJ1-1; 10 nucleotides line up with TRBD1. J was trimmed by 6 bases and V by 8 bases; bases with no gene match: 18. The CDR3 runs to 17 residues. DNA for the CDR3: TGTGCCAGCGGCCACCGACCATACCCCGGACAGGGGGCTGAAGCTTTCTTT. This translates into CASGHRPYPGQGAEAFF.

V usage is TRBV29-1 and J usage is TRBJ1-2; D is unclear. CDR3 length: 12 residues. Germline V gene data show CDR1 as SQVTM and CDR2 as ANQGSEA. V lost 3 bases and J 4 bases, leaving 9 bases between the germline ends. The CDR3 here is CSVDSQLYGYTF. As DNA, the CDR3 is TGCAGCGTTGATTCCCAGCTCTATGGCTACACCTTC. Full variable domain (outside the CDR3, taken from reference TRBV29-1 and TRBJ1-2): SAVISQKPSRDICQRGTSLTIQCQVDSQVTMMFWYRQQPGQSLTLIATANQGSEATYESGFVIDKFPISRPNLTFSTLTVSNMSPEDSSIYLCSVDSQLYGYTFGSGTRLTVV.